The 17 T cell receptor beta chains below come from one sample, sequenced in a study of CD8 T cells in ankylosing spondylitis. Using its own MiXCR run on the 5' RACE reads, TCRdb lists one record per CDR3 protein. The sample lists more than 150,000 distinct CDR3 sequences, roughly 18% seen once, with approximately 4.3% in the top ten. The sequenced sample was blood, either unsorted or a sorted T cell fraction (not recorded which). These receptor sequences come from a male donor aged 10 to 30 with ankylosing spondylitis or in good health (not recorded which).

The chain is built from TRBV20-1 and TRBJ2-7, with 7 bases matching TRBD1. CDR3 length: 13 amino acids. Unmatched junction bases numbered 7, after V lost 5 bases and J lost 3 bases. The germline CDR1 and CDR2 sequences are DFQATT and SNEGSKA (reference sequence). The CDR3 is CSAEDRLGYEQYF. The CDR3 bases are TGCAGTGCTGAGGACAGGTTAGGCTACGAGCAGTACTTC.

This clonotype has at least ten counts. J is TRBJ1-4 and V is TRBV5-5, with 8 bases fitting TRBD1. Germline V gene data show CDR1 as SGHKS and CDR2 as YYEKEE (reference sequence). Trimming at V came to 2 bases and at J to 5 bases, leaving 2 bases not matched to a gene. The CDR3 loop spans 14 amino acids. This chain's CDR3 is CASSFGQGNEKLFF. CDR3 nucleotides: TGTGCCAGCAGCTTCGGACAGGGAAATGAAAAACTGTTTTTT.

This clonotype was observed many times. The rearrangement uses TRBV11-2 and TRBJ2-3, with D unresolved. The CDR3 contains 13 residues. Germline CDR1 SGHAT, CDR2 FQNNGV. V lost 5 bases and J lost 2, with 8 bases in between. CDR3 residues: CASSARNTDTQYF. As DNA, the CDR3 is TGTGCCAGCAGCGCCCGGAACACAGATACGCAGTATTTT.

This clonotype was recorded many times. The rearrangement joins TRBV7-9 to TRBJ2-6; D is undetermined. Deletions cut 8 bases from V and 5 bases from J, with 10 bases between. The germline V gene has CDR1 SEHNR and CDR2 FQNEAQ (reference sequence). This CDR3 has 13 amino acids. The CDR3 nucleotides are TGTGCCAGCTCTATTAATCGGGCCAACGTCCTGACTTTC. It translates to CASSINRANVLTF.

This clonotype came up many times. The chain is built from TRBV28 and TRBJ2-5; 12 nucleotides agree with TRBD2. The ends lost 11 bases at V and 5 bases at J; junction bases unmatched: 9. This CDR3 spans 14 amino acids. The germline gives CDR1 MDHEN, CDR2 SYDVKM. The CDR3 nucleotides are TGTGCCTTGGCATCTAGCGGGAGGGCGGAGACCCAGTACTTC. It translates to CALASSGRAETQYF.

Ten or more counts support this clonotype. V usage is TRBV24-1 and J usage is TRBJ2-7; D might be TRBD1 (6 bases). CDR1 KGHDR and CDR2 SFDVKD come from the germline V gene. The CDR3 consists of 12 residues. V shed 11 bases and J shed 2 bases, with 12 bases lying between them. The CDR3 protein is CANTGTTYEQYF. The DNA for the CDR3 is TGTGCCAATACCGGGACAACCTACGAGCAGTACTTC.

This clonotype was counted many times. At one end the junction does not follow the germline gene, possibly because of a read error. The chain uses TRBV12-3 or TRBV12-4 and TRBJ2-2; no clear D. This CDR3 region has 13 residues. The CDR3 sequence is CASSLGGTGELFF. The CDR3 nucleotides read TGTGCCAGCAGCTTAGGCGGCACCGGGGAGCTGTTTTTT.

V is TRBV7-9 and J is TRBJ1-1, with 11 bases aligning to TRBD1. Trimming removed 5 bases from V and 9 bases from J; junction bases left unmatched: 8. This CDR3 is 14 amino acids long. The germline gives CDR1 SEHNR, CDR2 FQNEAQ (reference sequence). For the CDR3, the DNA is TGTGCCAGCAGCGAGGGACAGGGGGTAGCTAAAGCTTTCTTT. Its protein product is CASSEGQGVAKAFF.

The chain combines TRBV29-1 with TRBJ1-4; D perhaps matches TRBD1 (5 bases). Germline CDR1 and CDR2: SQVTM and ANQGSEA. The CDR3 covers 13 residues. V was trimmed by 4 bases and J by 8 bases, leaving 14 bases between them. CDR3 DNA sequence: TGCAGCGTTGTCTGGGACCCCAACGAAAAACTGTTTTTT. It codes for CSVVWDPNEKLFF. Combining the CDR3 with reference TRBV29-1 and TRBJ1-4 gives the whole variable domain SAVISQKPSRDICQRGTSLTIQCQVDSQVTMMFWYRQQPGQSLTLIATANQGSEATYESGFVIDKFPISRPNLTFSTLTVSNMSPEDSSIYLCSVVWDPNEKLFFGSGTQLSVL.

V gene TRBV20-1 combines with J gene TRBJ2-3; 7 bases are a match to TRBD2. In germline, CDR1 is DFQATT, CDR2 SNEGSKA (reference sequence). This CDR3 spans 15 amino acids. The trim removed 3 bases at V and 0 bases at J, leaving 6 bases unmatched. The CDR3 loop is CSARRLAPSTDTQYF. DNA for the CDR3: TGCAGTGCTAGGAGACTAGCTCCTAGCACAGATACGCAGTATTTT.

The V gene is TRBV28, the J gene TRBJ1-5; TRBD1 aligns across 7 bases. CDR1 and CDR2 from the germline V gene are MDHEN and SYDVKM. V lost 7 bases to trimming and J lost 3 bases; unmatched junction nucleotides: 9. The CDR3 has 15 residues. For the CDR3, the DNA is TGTGCCAGCACTCTCAGGGGGTCCTTCAATCAGCCCCAGCATTTT. As protein: CASTLRGSFNQPQHF.

This clonotype was found many times. The chain recombines TRBV5-1 with TRBJ2-1, with a tentative D call TRBD2 (6 bases). The ends were cut back, 1 base at V and 2 bases at J, with 13 bases in the middle. The CDR3 runs to 16 residues. Germline V gene data show CDR1 as SGHRS and CDR2 as YFSETQ. In DNA, the CDR3 is TGCGCCAGCAGCTTGATCACTAGCTTGGCCTACAATGAGCAGTTCTTC. This sequence encodes CASSLITSLAYNEQFF.

The rearrangement joins TRBV20-1 to TRBJ1-1; D is undetermined. In germline, CDR1 is DFQATT, CDR2 SNEGSKA (reference sequence). CDR3 length: 10 residues. This CDR3 reads CRASGTEAFF. The CDR3 DNA reads as TGCAGAGCCAGCGGCACTGAAGCTTTCTTT.

This clonotype was seen ten or more times. This sequence joins TRBV12-3 or TRBV12-4 and TRBJ2-5; 8 positions match TRBD2. This CDR3 is 14 amino acids long. V gave up 4 bases and J gave up 6 bases; unmatched junction bases: 7. CDR3 DNA: TGTGCCAGCAGTTCGCTAGCGGGTGTACAGACCCAGTACTTC. Its translation is CASSSLAGVQTQYF.

This clonotype was observed many times. The V call is TRBV5-1, the J call TRBJ2-7; either TRBD1 or TRBD2 may supply D (5 bases each). Germline values: CDR1 SGHRS, CDR2 YFSETQ. Trimming cost V 2 bases and J 0 bases, with 15 bases left between them. The length of the CDR3 is 16 residues. The CDR3 nucleotides are TGCGCCAGCAGCTTCTCCGGGACGGAGGTCTCCTACGAGCAGTACTTC. As protein: CASSFSGTEVSYEQYF.

In its sample, this clonotype was seen many times. The gene calls are TRBV5-5 and TRBJ2-7, with D possibly matching TRBD1 (6 bases). The length of the CDR3 is 16 residues. Germline V gene lookup returns CDR1 SGHKS and CDR2 YYEKEE (reference sequence). V dropped 3 bases and J dropped 0 bases, with 16 bases sitting between them. The CDR3 nucleotides read TGTGCCAGCAGCTCCCCCGGGACAATAACCTCCTACGAGCAGTACTTC. Protein sequence: CASSSPGTITSYEQYF.

The V and J genes are TRBV6-6 and TRBJ2-1; the D gene is possibly TRBD1 (5 bases). V lost 5 bases and J lost 8, with 13 bases in between. The CDR3 totals 13 residues. The V gene's germline CDR1 is MNHNY and CDR2 SVGAGI (reference sequence). The CDR3 is CASSQDWGDEQFF. The CDR3 DNA reads TGTGCCAGCAGTCAAGACTGGGGCGATGAGCAGTTCTTC.